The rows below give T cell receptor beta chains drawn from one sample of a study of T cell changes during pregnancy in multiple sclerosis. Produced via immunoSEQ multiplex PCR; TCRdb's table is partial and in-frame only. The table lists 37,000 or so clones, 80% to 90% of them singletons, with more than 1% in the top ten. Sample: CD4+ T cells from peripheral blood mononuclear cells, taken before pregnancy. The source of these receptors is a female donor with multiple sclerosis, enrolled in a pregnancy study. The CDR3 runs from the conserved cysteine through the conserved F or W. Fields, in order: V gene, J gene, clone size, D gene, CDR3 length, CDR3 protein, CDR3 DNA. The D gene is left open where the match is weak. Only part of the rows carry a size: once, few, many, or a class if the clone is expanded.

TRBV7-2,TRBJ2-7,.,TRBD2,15,CASSLETSGSYEQYF,TGTGCCAGCAGCTTAGAGACTAGCGGTTCCTACGAGCAGTACTTC
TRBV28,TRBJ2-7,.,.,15,CASSLASDRAYEQYF,TGTGCCAGCAGTTTGGCTTCGGACAGAGCCTACGAGCAGTACTTC
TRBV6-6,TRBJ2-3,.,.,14,CASSSGSQDDTQYF,TGTGCCAGCAGTTCCGGGTCCCAAGACGATACGCAGTATTTT
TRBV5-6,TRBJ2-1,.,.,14,CASSGGNTMDEQFF,TGTGCCAGCAGCGGGGGGAACACCATGGATGAGCAGTTCTTC
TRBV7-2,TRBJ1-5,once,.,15,CASSPNGFSNQPQHF,TGTGCCAGCAGCCCCAACGGGTTCAGCAATCAGCCCCAGCATTTT
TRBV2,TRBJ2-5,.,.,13,CASSVDRQETQYF,TGTGCCAGCAGTGTAGACAGGCAAGAGACCCAGTACTTC
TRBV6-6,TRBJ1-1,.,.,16,CASSPRGTRGNTEAFF,TGTGCCAGCAGTCCCCGTGGGACAAGAGGGAACACTGAAGCTTTCTTT
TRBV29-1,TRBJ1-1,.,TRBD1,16,CSVEPGGTGVNTEAFF,TGCAGCGTTGAACCCGGTGGGACAGGGGTGAACACTGAAGCTTTCTTT
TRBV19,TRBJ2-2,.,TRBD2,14,CAWRDYTNTGELFF,TGTGCCTGGCGGGACTACACAAACACCGGGGAGCTGTTTTTT
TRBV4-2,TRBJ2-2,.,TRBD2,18,CASSQETAQRDKTGELFF,TGTGCCAGCAGCCAAGAAACAGCCCAGCGGGATAAAACCGGGGAGCTGTTTTTT
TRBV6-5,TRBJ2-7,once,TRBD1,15,CASSYPDRGLLEQYF,TGTGCCAGCAGTTACCCGGACAGGGGGCTGCTCGAGCAGTACTTC
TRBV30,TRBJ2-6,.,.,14,CAREVRTGANVLTF,TGTGCCAGAGAGGTGAGGACTGGGGCCAACGTCCTGACTTTC
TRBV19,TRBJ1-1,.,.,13,CASSITGASEAFF,TGTGCCAGTAGTATAACGGGAGCTAGCGAGGCTTTCTTT
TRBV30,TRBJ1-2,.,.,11,CAWTRYYGYTF,TGTGCCTGGACGAGGTACTATGGCTACACCTTC
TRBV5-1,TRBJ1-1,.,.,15,CASSLVSGLNTEAFF,TGCGCCAGCAGCTTGGTGTCAGGCTTGAACACTGAAGCTTTCTTT
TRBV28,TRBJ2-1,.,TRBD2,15,CASSPSGRTEREQFF,TGTGCCAGCAGTCCTAGCGGGAGGACGGAAAGAGAGCAGTTCTTC
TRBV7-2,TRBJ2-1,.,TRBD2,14,CACSSGRAYNEQFF,TGTGCCTGTTCTAGCGGGAGGGCCTACAATGAGCAGTTCTTC
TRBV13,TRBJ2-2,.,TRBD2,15,CASSFHSGSTGELFF,TGTGCCAGCAGCTTTCATAGCGGGAGTACCGGGGAGCTGTTTTTT
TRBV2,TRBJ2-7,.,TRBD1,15,CASSEEAGGSYEQYF,TGTGCCAGCAGTGAAGAGGCAGGGGGCTCGTACGAGCAGTACTTC
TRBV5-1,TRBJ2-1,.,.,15,CASSLAGVSYNEQFF,TGCGCCAGCAGCTTGGCGGGAGTAAGCTACAATGAGCAGTTCTTC
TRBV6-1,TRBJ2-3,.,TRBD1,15,CASSSGTGLGNTQYF,TGTGCCAGCAGTTCTGGGACAGGGCTAGGAAATACGCAGTATTTT
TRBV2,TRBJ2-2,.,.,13,CASSVVRTGELFF,TGTGCCAGCAGTGTAGTGCGAACCGGGGAGCTGTTTTTT
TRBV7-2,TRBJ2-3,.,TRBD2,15,CASSPLTSVGDTQYF,TGTGCCAGCAGCCCATTGACTAGCGTGGGAGATACGCAGTATTTT
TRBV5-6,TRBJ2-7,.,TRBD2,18,CASSRSPSGKGITYEQYF,TGTGCCAGCAGCCGTAGCCCCAGCGGGAAAGGTATTACCTACGAGCAGTACTTC
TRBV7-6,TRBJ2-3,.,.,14,CASSQYTHTDTQYF,TGTGCCAGCAGCCAATACACCCACACAGATACGCAGTATTTT
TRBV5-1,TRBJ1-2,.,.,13,CASSLGGGDGYTF,TGCGCCAGCAGCTTGGGAGGGGGTGATGGCTACACCTTC
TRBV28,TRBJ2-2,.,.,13,CASGQGNTGELFF,TGTGCCAGCGGGCAGGGGAACACCGGGGAGCTGTTTTTT
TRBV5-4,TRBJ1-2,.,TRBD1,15,CASSLVGTDGYGYTF,TGTGCCAGCAGCTTGGTAGGGACAGACGGCTACGGCTACACCTTC
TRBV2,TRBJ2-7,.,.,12,CASNVFSDEQYF,TGTGCCAGCAACGTTTTTAGTGATGAGCAGTACTTC
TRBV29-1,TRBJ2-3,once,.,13,CSVEWQGLDTQYF,TGCAGCGTTGAATGGCAGGGTTTGGATACGCAGTATTTT
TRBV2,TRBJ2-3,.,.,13,CASSEASQATQYF,TGTGCCAGCAGTGAAGCGAGTCAGGCTACGCAGTATTTT
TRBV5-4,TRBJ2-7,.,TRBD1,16,CASSLAGGQGGLEQYF,TGTGCCAGCAGCTTGGCAGGGGGACAGGGAGGCCTCGAGCAGTACTTC
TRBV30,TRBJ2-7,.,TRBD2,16,CAWSVGAGTGSYEQYF,TGTGCCTGGAGTGTAGGAGCGGGGACCGGATCCTACGAGCAGTACTTC
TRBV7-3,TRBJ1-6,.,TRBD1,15,CASSMTGDGNSPLHF,TGTGCCAGCAGCATGACAGGGGATGGAAATTCACCCCTCCACTTT
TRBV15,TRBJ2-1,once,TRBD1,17,CATSRDLLQGEFDEQFF,TGTGCCACCAGCAGAGATCTTTTACAGGGGGAATTCGATGAGCAGTTCTTC
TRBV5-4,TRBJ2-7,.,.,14,CASSSNYGAYEQYF,TGTGCCAGCAGCTCCAACTACGGGGCCTACGAGCAGTACTTC
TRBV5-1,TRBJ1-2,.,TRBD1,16,CASSPGPGQVGYGYTF,TGCGCCAGCAGTCCCGGGCCGGGACAGGTGGGCTATGGCTACACCTTC
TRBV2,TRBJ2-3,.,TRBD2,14,CASTSGISTDTQYF,TGTGCCAGCACTAGCGGAATTTCCACAGATACGCAGTATTTT
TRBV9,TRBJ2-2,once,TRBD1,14,CASSGDRVPGELFF,TGTGCCAGCAGCGGCGACAGGGTCCCCGGGGAGCTGTTTTTT
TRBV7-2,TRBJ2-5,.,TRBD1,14,CASSLTGGRETQYF,TGTGCCAGCAGCCTCACAGGGGGACGAGAGACCCAGTACTTC
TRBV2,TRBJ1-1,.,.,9,CASSVRAFF,TGTGCCAGCAGTGTGAGGGCTTTCTTT
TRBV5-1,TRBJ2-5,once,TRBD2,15,CASSSLTSDQETQYF,TGCGCCAGCAGCTCCCTGACTAGCGACCAAGAGACCCAGTACTTC
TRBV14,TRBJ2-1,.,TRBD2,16,CASSPVAGASYNEQFF,TGTGCCAGCAGCCCTGTAGCGGGAGCTTCTTACAATGAGCAGTTCTTC
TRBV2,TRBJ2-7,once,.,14,CASTGTVGSYEQYF,TGTGCCAGCACCGGGACTGTGGGCTCCTACGAGCAGTACTTC
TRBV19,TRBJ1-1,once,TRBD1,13,CASRSQGDAEAFF,TGTGCCAGTAGGTCCCAGGGGGACGCTGAAGCTTTCTTT
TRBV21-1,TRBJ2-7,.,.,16,CASSKKASSGVYEQYF,TGTGCCAGCAGCAAAAAGGCGTCTAGCGGGGTCTACGAGCAGTACTTC
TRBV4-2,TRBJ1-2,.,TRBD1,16,CASSPSGTGVKNGYTF,TGTGCCAGCAGCCCAAGCGGAACAGGGGTTAAGAATGGCTACACCTTC
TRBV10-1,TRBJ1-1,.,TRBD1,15,CASSDHGQGGTEAFF,TGCGCCAGCAGTGACCACGGACAGGGGGGCACTGAAGCTTTCTTT